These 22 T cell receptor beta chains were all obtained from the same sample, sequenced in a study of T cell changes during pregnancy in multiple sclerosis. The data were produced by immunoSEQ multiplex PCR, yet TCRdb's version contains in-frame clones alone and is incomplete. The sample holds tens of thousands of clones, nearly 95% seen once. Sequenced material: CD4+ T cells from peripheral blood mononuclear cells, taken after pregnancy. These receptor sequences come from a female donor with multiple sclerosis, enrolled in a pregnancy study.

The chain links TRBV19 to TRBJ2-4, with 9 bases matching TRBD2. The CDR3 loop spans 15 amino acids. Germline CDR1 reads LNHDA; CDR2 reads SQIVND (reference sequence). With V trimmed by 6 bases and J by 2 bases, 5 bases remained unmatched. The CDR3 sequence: CASSLAGVPKNIQYF. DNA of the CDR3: TGTGCCAGTAGCTTAGCGGGAGTGCCCAAAAACATTCAGTACTTC.

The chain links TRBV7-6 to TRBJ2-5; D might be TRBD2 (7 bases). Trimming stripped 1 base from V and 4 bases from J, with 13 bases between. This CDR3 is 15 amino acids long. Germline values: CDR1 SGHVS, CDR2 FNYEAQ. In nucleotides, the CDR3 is TGTGCCAGCAGCTTAGGGGCCGGGGGGCGAGAGACCCAGTACTTC. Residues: CASSLGAGGRETQYF.

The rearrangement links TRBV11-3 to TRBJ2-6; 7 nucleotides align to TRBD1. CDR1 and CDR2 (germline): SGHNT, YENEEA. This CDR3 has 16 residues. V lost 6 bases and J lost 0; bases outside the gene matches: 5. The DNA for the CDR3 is TGTGCCAGCAGTCCGACAGGGAGCTCTGGGGCCAACGTCCTGACTTTC. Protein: CASSPTGSSGANVLTF.

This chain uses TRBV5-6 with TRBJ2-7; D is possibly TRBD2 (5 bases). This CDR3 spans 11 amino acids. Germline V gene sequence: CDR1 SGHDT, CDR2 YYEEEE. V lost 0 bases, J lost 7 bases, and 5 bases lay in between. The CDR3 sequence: CASSLGREQYF. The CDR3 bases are TGTGCCAGCAGCTTGGGGAGGGAGCAGTACTTC.

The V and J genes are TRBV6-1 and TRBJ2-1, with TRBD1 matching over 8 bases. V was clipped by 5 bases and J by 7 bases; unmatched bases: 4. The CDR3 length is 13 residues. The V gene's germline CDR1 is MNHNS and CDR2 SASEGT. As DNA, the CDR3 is TGTGCCAGCAGTAAGGACAGGGCAAATGAGCAGTTCTTC. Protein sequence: CASSKDRANEQFF.

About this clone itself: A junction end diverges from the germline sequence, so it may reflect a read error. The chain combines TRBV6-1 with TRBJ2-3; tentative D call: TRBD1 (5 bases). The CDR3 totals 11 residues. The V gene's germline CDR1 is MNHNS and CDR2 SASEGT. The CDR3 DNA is TGTGCCAGCAGTGAAGATAGACCCCAGGGATTT. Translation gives CASSEDRPQGF.

DNA of the CDR3: TGCGCCAGCAGCGGGGGGGCGGGCTACGAGCAGTACTTC. Its protein is CASSGGAGYEQYF. This rearrangement joins TRBV5-1 to TRBJ2-7, with D perhaps matching TRBD2 (7 bases). CDR1 is SGHRS, CDR2 YFSETQ, per germline. The CDR3 extends over 13 amino acids. V lost 4 bases and J lost 3, with 11 bases in between.

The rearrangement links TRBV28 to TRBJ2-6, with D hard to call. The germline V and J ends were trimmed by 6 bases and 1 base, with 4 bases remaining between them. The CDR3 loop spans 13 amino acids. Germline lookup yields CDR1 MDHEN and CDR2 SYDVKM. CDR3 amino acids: CASRQSGANVLTF. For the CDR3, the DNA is TGTGCCAGCAGACAGTCTGGGGCCAACGTCCTGACTTTC.

The CDR3 loop is CASSQETVNIQYF. CDR3 sequence (DNA): TGCGCCAGCAGCCAAGAGACAGTGAACATTCAGTACTTC. The V call is TRBV4-1, the J call TRBJ2-4; D is perhaps TRBD1 (5 bases). The V end lost 0 bases, the J end lost 7 bases, and 7 bases lay between the germline ends. CDR3 length: 13 residues. Germline CDR1 is MGHRA and CDR2 is YSYEKL.

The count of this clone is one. The CDR3 sequence: CASSLSLTGGSTEAFF. Here the CDR3 DNA reads TGTGCCAGCAGCTTATCCCTAACAGGGGGCTCCACTGAAGCTTTCTTT. This chain links TRBV11-3 with TRBJ1-1, with 9 positions matching TRBD1. Germline-derived CDR1 and CDR2 are SGHNT and YENEEA. The length of the CDR3 is 16 residues. After removal of 2 bases from V and 4 bases from J, the junction contained 8 bases not matched to a gene. The full variable domain, its missing parts supplied by reference TRBV11-3 and TRBJ1-1, is EAGVVQSPRYKIIEKKQPVAFWCNPISGHNTLYWYLQNLGQGPELLIRYENEEAVDDSQLPKDRFSAERLKGVDSTLKIQPAELGDSAVYLCASSLSLTGGSTEAFFGQGTRLTVV.

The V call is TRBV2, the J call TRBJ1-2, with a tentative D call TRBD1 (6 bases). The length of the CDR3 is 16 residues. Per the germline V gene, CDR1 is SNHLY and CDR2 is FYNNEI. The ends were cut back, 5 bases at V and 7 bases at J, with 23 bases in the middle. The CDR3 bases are TGTGCCAGCAGTCCCGCCTGGGGGGGGCCGAGGTCTGGCTACACCTTC. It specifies CASSPAWGGPRSGYTF.

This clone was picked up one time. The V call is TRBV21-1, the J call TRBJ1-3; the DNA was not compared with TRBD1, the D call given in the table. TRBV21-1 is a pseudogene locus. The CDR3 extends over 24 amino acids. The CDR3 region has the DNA TGTGCCAGCAGCAAACTGGGTGTGGGGACAGGGAAGCTCTCCCGCTCCCGCTCTGGAAACACCATATATTTT. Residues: CASSKLGVGTGKLSRSRSGNTIYF.

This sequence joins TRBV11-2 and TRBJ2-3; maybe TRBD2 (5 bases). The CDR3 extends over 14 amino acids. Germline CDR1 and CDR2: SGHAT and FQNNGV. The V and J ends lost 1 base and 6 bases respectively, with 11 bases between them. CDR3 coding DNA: TGTGCCAGCAGCTTAGGACTCCCGGGGGATACGCAGTATTTT. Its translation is CASSLGLPGDTQYF.

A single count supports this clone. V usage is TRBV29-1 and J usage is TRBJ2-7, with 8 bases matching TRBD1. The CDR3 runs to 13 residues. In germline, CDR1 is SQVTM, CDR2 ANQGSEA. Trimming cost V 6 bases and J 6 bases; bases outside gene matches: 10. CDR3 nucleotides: TGCAGCGTCTCCCCCGGACAGGGAGGCGAGCAGTACTTC. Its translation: CSVSPGQGGEQYF.

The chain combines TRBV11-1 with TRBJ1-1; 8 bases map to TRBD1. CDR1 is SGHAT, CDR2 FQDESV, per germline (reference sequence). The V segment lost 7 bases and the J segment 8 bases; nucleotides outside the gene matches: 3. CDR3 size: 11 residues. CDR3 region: CASNDRGEAFF. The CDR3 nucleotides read TGTGCCAGCAATGACAGGGGCGAAGCTTTCTTT. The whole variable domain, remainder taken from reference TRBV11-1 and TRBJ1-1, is EAEVAQSPRYKITEKSQAVAFWCDPISGHATLYWYRQILGQGPELLVQFQDESVVDDSQLPKDRFSAERLKGVDSTLKIQPAELGDSAMYLCASNDRGEAFFGQGTRLTVV.

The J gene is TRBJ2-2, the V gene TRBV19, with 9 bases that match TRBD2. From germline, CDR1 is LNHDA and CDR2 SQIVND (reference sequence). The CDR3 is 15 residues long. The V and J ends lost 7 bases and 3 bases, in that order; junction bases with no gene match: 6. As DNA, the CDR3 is TGTGCCAGTATCGCGGGAGGGCCCCACACCGGGGAGCTGTTTTTT. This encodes CASIAGGPHTGELFF.

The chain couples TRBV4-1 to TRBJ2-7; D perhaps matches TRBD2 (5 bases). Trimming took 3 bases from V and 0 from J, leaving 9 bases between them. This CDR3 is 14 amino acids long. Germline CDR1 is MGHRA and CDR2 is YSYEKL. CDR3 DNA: TGCGCCAGCAGCCATAGCGACCCCTCCTACGAGCAGTACTTC. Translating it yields CASSHSDPSYEQYF.

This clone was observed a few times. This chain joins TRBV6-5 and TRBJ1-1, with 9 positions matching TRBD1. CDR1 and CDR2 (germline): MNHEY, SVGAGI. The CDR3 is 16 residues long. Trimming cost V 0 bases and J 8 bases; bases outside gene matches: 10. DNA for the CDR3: TGTGCCAGCAGTTACTCGGGGACAGGGATACAGTGGGAAGCTTTCTTT. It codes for CASSYSGTGIQWEAFF.

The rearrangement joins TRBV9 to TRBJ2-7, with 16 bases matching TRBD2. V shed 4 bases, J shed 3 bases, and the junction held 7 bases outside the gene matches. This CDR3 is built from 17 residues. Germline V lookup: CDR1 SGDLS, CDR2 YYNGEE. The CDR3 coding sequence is TGTGCCAGCAGCCCGGGACTAGCGGGAGGGGTCTACTACGAGCAGTACTTC. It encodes CASSPGLAGGVYYEQYF.

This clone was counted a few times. In nucleotides, the CDR3 is TGCGCCAGCAGCTCCCTGGTGGGGAGGGCCGGAGAGACCCAGTACTTC. Encoded protein: CASSSLVGRAGETQYF. This chain connects TRBV5-1 to TRBJ2-5; TRBD2 matches 7 bases. The CDR3 consists of 16 residues. Germline CDR1 and CDR2: SGHRS and YFSETQ. With V trimmed by 3 bases and J by 4 bases, 12 bases remained unmatched. The complete variable domain, with remaining parts taken from reference TRBV5-1 and TRBJ2-5, reads KAGVTQTPRYLIKTRGQQVTLSCSPISGHRSVSWYQQTPGQGLQFLFEYFSETQRNKGNFPGRFSGRQFSNSRSEMNVSTLELGDSALYLCASSSLVGRAGETQYFGPGTRLLVL.

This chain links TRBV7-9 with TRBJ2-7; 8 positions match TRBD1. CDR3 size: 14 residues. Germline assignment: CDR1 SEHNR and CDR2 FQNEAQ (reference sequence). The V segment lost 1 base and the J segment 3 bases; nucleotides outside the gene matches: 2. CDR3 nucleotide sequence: TGTGCCAGCAGCTTAGGGGGACAGGACTACGAGCAGTACTTC. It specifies CASSLGGQDYEQYF. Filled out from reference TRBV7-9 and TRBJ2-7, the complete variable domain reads DTGVSQNPRHKITKRGQNVTFRCDPISEHNRLYWYRQTLGQGPEFLTYFQNEAQLEKSRLLSDRFSAERPKGSFSTLEIQRTEQGDSAMYLCASSLGGQDYEQYFGPGTRLTVT.

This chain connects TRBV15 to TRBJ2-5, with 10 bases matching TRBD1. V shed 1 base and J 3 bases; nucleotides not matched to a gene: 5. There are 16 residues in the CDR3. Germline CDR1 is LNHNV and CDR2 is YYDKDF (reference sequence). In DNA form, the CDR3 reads TGTGCCACCAGCAGAGCCCTCGGGACAGGGGAAGAGACCCAGTACTTC. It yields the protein CATSRALGTGEETQYF. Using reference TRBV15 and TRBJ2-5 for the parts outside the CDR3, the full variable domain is DAMVIQNPRYQVTQFGKPVTLSCSQTLNHNVMYWYQQKSSQAPKLLFHYYDKDFNNEADTPDNFQSRRPNTSFCFLDIRSPGLGDTAMYLCATSRALGTGEETQYFGPGTRLLVL.